Sequencing of this T cell receptor (beta chain) was carried out in a study of T-cell reconstitution after alpha-beta-depleted transplantation in children. At least ten counts were recorded for this clonotype. Molecular barcoding with unique molecular identifiers was used for the TCRbeta library. MiXCR, run by TCRdb on the PCR reads, gives a single entry per CDR3 protein. The sample shows more than 100,000 distinct CDR3 sequences, 20% to 25% of them seen only once. This CDR3 contains 14 residues. CDR1 is DFQATT and CDR2 is SNEGSKA in the germline V gene (reference sequence). V was pared by 3 bases and J by 5 bases, with 8 bases of the junction left unmatched.

This rearrangement joins TRBV20-1 to TRBJ2-5; 8 bases are shared with TRBD2. The receptor comes from a male patient between 2 and 10 years old who had a stem cell transplant for chronic granulomatous disease, so the T cells may come from the graft donor. The material was PBMCs, mostly from graft donor cells, obtained 180 days after TCRalphabeta/CD19-depleted stem cell transplant. CDR3 nucleotides: TGCAGTGCTAGTGACGGGAGGGCCGTTGAGACCCAGTACTTC. Protein product: CSASDGRAVETQYF.